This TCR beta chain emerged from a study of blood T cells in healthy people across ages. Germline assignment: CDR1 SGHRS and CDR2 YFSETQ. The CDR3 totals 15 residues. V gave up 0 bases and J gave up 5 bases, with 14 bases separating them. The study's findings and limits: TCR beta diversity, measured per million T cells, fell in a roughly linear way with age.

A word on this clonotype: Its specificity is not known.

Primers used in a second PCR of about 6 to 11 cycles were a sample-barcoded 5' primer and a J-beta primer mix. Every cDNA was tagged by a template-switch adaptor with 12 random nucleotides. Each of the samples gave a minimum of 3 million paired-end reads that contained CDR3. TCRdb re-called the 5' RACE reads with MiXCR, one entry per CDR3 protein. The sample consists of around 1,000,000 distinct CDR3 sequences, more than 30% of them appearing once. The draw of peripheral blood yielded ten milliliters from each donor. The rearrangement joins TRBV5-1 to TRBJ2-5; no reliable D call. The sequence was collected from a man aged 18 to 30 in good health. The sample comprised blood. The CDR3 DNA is TGCGCCAGCAGCTTGGCCGGGTCGCCGAGGGAGACCCAGTACTTC. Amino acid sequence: CASSLAGSPRETQYF.